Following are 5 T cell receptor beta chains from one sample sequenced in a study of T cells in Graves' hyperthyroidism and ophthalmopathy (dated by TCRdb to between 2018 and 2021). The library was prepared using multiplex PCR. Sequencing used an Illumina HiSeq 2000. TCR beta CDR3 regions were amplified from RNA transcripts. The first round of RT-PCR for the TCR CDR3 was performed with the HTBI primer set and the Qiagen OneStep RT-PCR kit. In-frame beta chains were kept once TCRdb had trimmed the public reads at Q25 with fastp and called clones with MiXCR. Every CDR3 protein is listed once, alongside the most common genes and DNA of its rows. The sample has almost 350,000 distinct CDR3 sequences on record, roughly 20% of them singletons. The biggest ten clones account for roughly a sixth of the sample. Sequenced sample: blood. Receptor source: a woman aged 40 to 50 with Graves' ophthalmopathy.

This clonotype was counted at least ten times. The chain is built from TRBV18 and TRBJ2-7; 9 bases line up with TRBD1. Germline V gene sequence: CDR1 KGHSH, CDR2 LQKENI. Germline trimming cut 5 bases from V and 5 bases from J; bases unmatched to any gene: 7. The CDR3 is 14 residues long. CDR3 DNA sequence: TGTGCCAGCTCAACTTTGGACAGGGGCCACGAGCAGTACTTC. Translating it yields CASSTLDRGHEQYF.

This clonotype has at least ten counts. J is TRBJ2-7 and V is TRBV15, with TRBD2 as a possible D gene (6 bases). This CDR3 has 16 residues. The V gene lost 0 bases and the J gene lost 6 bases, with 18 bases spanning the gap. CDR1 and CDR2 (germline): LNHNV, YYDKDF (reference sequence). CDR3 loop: CATSRDSGVESGEQYF. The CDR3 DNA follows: TGTGCCACCAGCAGAGATTCGGGGGTCGAATCGGGCGAGCAGTACTTC.

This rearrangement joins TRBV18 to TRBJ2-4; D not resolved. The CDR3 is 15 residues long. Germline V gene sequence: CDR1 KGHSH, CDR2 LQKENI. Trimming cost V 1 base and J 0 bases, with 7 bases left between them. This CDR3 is CASSPRLLAKNIQYF. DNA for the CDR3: TGTGCCAGCTCACCACGATTACTAGCCAAAAACATTCAGTACTTC.

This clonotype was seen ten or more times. Here the CDR3 reads CASSSGHGYTF. The CDR3 nucleotides read TGTGCCAGCAGTTCAGGGCATGGCTACACCTTC. The V gene is TRBV27, the J gene TRBJ1-2; the D gene is possibly TRBD1 (5 bases). V was shortened by 4 bases and J by 6 bases, with 6 bases between the two germline ends. CDR3 size: 11 residues. Germline loops: CDR1 MNHEY, CDR2 SMNVEV (reference sequence).

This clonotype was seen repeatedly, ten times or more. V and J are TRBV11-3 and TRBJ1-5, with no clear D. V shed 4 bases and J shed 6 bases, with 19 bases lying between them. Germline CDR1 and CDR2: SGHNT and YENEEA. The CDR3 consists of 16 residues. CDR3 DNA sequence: TGTGCCAGCAGCTCTGGGTCCTCCGTAATCCCTCAGCCCCAGCATTTT. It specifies CASSSGSSVIPQPQHF.